The rows below give T cell receptor beta chains drawn from one sample of a study of T cell responses to AZD1222 COVID-19 vaccine. Assay used: immunoSEQ multiplex PCR; TCRdb lists only in-frame clones, some missing. In the table there are some 94,000 clones, more than 70% of which are singletons. The sample consisted of peripheral blood, taken 28 days after the second AZD1222 dose. The receptor source for this set is an adult who received the AZD1222 COVID-19 vaccine. Both conserved end residues are trimmed from each CDR3.

ASRPWGGDSPLH	12	TRBV6-5	TRBJ1-6
ASRRPGQRAGELF	13	TRBV11-2	TRBJ2-2
ASSGFPGSSYNEQF	14	TRBV27	TRBJ2-1
ASSLALNTEAF	11	TRBV5-1	TRBJ1-1
ASSSMGQSTDTQY	13	TRBV28	TRBJ2-3
ASSLSMGLLWYEQY	14	TRBV7-2	TRBJ2-7
ASSSGQGDGYT	11	TRBV5-1	TRBJ1-2
ASSESPGPYNEQF	13	TRBV10-1	TRBJ2-1
ASSYSGTSFEAF	12	TRBV6-5	TRBJ1-1
ASSQTSGMGGELF	13	TRBV2	TRBJ2-2
AITTGNYGYT	10	TRBV28	TRBJ1-2
ASTQTASGGPGGTDTQY	17	TRBV7-9	TRBJ2-3
ASAQSDILF	9	TRBV28	TRBJ1-4
ASSSTGRYGYT	11	TRBV11-2	TRBJ1-2
ASSQQQGFGPPYEQY	15	TRBV4-1	TRBJ2-7
ASNIAGGADEQF	12	TRBV25-1	TRBJ2-1
ASSHSGGTITQY	12	TRBV3-1/TRBV3-2	TRBJ2-3
ASSLWALEPQY	11	TRBV7-2	TRBJ2-5
ASSLGQGAYEQY	12	TRBV13	TRBJ2-7
ASSVEVGSYNEQF	13	TRBV9	TRBJ2-1
ARSEARSSSLLAKNIQY	17	TRBV5-3	TRBJ2-4
ASSPRKPGQGNTIY	14	TRBV7-9	TRBJ1-3
ASSYSGLDRYNEQF	14	TRBV6-2/TRBV6-3	TRBJ2-1
ASSLGQGREQY	11	TRBV27	TRBJ2-7
ASSFGDSGNSPLH	13	TRBV7-3	TRBJ1-6
ASSLVNLPTDTQY	13	TRBV7-2	TRBJ2-3
ASSSRPLDGGYT	12	TRBV13	TRBJ1-2
ASSLRDRGNQPQH	13	TRBV7-6	TRBJ1-5
ASLGDTQY	8	TRBV19	TRBJ2-3
ASSVRDLYT	9	TRBV7-9	TRBJ1-2
ASSWGTGGSSPLH	13	TRBV5-6	TRBJ1-6
ASSLDRAVRYT	11	TRBV28	TRBJ1-2
ASSWSQGNQPQH	12	TRBV11-2	TRBJ1-5
ASSQEGVAYSGNTIY	15	TRBV4-2	TRBJ1-3
ASSEWQGASEAF	12	TRBV25-1	TRBJ1-1
ASSLGEETQY	10	TRBV28	TRBJ2-5
ASSLRQETQY	10	TRBV5-1	TRBJ2-5
ASTRGGHNQPQH	12	TRBV28	TRBJ1-5
ASSDSRPGDYGYT	13	TRBV6-1	TRBJ1-2